The entry below describes one T cell receptor (beta chain). Its antigen is currently unknown. Time point defined: newly diagnosed GD, antithyroid drugs for less than 3 months. Generation of the TCR library employed RNA extracted from PBMCs. The CDR3 is 14 amino acids. The germline CDR1 and CDR2 sequences are SGHVS and FQNEAQ. V shed 5 bases and J shed 8 bases, with 13 bases lying between them. In building TCR beta libraries, iRepertoire HTBI primers were used together with Arm-PCR of CDR3 regions. Using its own MiXCR run on the multiplex PCR reads, TCRdb lists one record per CDR3 protein. The sample lists approximately 460,000 distinct CDR3 sequences; 16% were seen once. These data belong to a study of regulatory T cells in long-lasting Graves disease. Study-level results: Analyses excluded thyroid tissue, covering peripheral blood alone.

The same specimen was also included in a second study, on T cells in Graves' hyperthyroidism and ophthalmopathy. From that study: Blood also contained most expanded thyroid clonotypes above 0.001.

This receptor was taken from a woman aged 25 to 39 with Graves disease. V and J are TRBV7-8 and TRBJ1-6, with D perhaps TRBD1 (5 bases). The sequencing here drew on peripheral blood mononuclear cells (PBMCs), taken at new diagnosis, from a patient treated with antithyroid drugs. CDR3 loop: CASSGGTVDSPLHF. CDR3 DNA sequence: TGTGCCAGCAGCGGGGGGACCGTGGATTCACCCCTCCACTTT.